Listed below are T cell receptor beta chains from one sample, sequenced in a study of blood T cell repertoires in COVID-19. Repertoires were generated with immunoSEQ multiplex PCR, while TCRdb's copy carries only in-frame clones and drops some. This table holds around 110,000 clones, approximately 87% found once. The sample consisted of peripheral blood. The receptors originated from a man in his thirties or forties with acute or convalescent COVID-19. CDR3s include the opening cysteine and the closing phenylalanine or tryptophan. The D gene is left open where the match is weak. Clone sizes are given selectively: once, few, many, or a class where the clone is expanded.

DNA: TGTGCCTGGAGGGCCGGGGGCTACACCTTC
CDR3: CAWRAGGYTF
size: NA
D: NA
V: TRBV30
J: TRBJ1-2

DNA: TGTGCCAGCAGAAGGGGGGGAGGGGACACTGAAGCTTTCTTT
CDR3: CASRRGGGDTEAFF
size: NA
D: NA
V: TRBV27
J: TRBJ1-1

DNA: TGTGCCAGCAGCGCTCGCGGGACAGCGGACACAGATACGCAGTATTTT
CDR3: CASSARGTADTDTQYF
size: once
D: NA
V: TRBV9
J: TRBJ2-3

DNA: TGTGCCAGCTCCCTTTTCGGGGAGACCCAGTACTTC
CDR3: CASSLFGETQYF
size: NA
D: NA
V: TRBV27
J: TRBJ2-5

DNA: TGTGCCAGCAGTAGCGAATTAAGAGCCGGGGAGCTGTTTTTT
CDR3: CASSSELRAGELFF
size: few
D: NA
V: TRBV27
J: TRBJ2-2

DNA: TGTGCCTGGAATCCAGGGAGAAACACCATATATTTT
CDR3: CAWNPGRNTIYF
size: NA
D: NA
V: TRBV30
J: TRBJ1-3

DNA: TGTGCCAGCAGCCAAGACAGGCGGGAGCCCTACAATGAGCAGTTCTTC
CDR3: CASSQDRREPYNEQFF
size: once
D: TRBD2
V: TRBV3-1/TRBV3-2
J: TRBJ2-1

DNA: TGCAGCGTTGTCGCGCGGGACAATGAGCAGTTCTTC
CDR3: CSVVARDNEQFF
size: NA
D: NA
V: TRBV29-1
J: TRBJ2-1

DNA: TGTGCCAGTGCGGGGTTCTCCGGGGAGCTGTTTTTT
CDR3: CASAGFSGELFF
size: NA
D: NA
V: TRBV12-3/TRBV12-4
J: TRBJ2-2

DNA: TGTGCCAGCAGTGAACGGTATCGGGGGGAGAGGGGCACAGATACGCAGTATTTT
CDR3: CASSERYRGERGTDTQYF
size: few
D: TRBD2
V: TRBV2
J: TRBJ2-3

DNA: TGCGCCAGCAGCCCCAGACTTACCGGAGGGACTAGCGGGACCGGGGAGCTGTTTTTT
CDR3: CASSPRLTGGTSGTGELFF
size: once
D: TRBD2
V: TRBV4-1
J: TRBJ2-2

DNA: TGTGCCAGCAGTGACAGTCGGGGAGGACTAGCGGGGGTTAACACCGGGGAGCTGTTTTTT
CDR3: CASSDSRGGLAGVNTGELFF
size: NA
D: TRBD2
V: TRBV2
J: TRBJ2-2

DNA: TGTGCCATCAGTGTGGGGGGAAATTCACCCCTCCACTTT
CDR3: CAISVGGNSPLHF
size: few
D: NA
V: TRBV10-3
J: TRBJ1-6

DNA: TGTGCCAGCAGCCTCACCGGGACAGGGTGGGGAGATACGCAGTATTTT
CDR3: CASSLTGTGWGDTQYF
size: NA
D: TRBD1
V: TRBV13
J: TRBJ2-3

DNA: TGTGCCAGCAGCTTAGATCGGGGGACAGGGATTTCTGAACGGCTTGCGGCTTTCTTT
CDR3: CASSLDRGTGISERLAAFF
size: NA
D: TRBD1
V: TRBV11-2
J: TRBJ1-1

DNA: TGTGCCAGCAGCCACTTACGGGAGGATGATGGAGATACGCAGTATTTT
CDR3: CASSHLREDDGDTQYF
size: NA
D: TRBD2
V: TRBV9
J: TRBJ2-3

DNA: TGTGCCAGCAGCCAGGGGACAGGGGGTGGGAACACTGAAGCTTTCTTT
CDR3: CASSQGTGGGNTEAFF
size: NA
D: TRBD1
V: TRBV5-4
J: TRBJ1-1

DNA: TGCGCCAGCAGCCAGCTGACAGGGGCCCGGTCACCCCTCCACTTT
CDR3: CASSQLTGARSPLHF
size: few
D: TRBD1
V: TRBV4-1
J: TRBJ1-6

DNA: TGTGCCAGCAGCGTTCTAGGGGGCGCGGGGCAGCCCCAGCATTTT
CDR3: CASSVLGGAGQPQHF
size: once
D: TRBD1
V: TRBV2
J: TRBJ1-5

DNA: TGCAGCGTTGAGGGAGGGGTAAACACCGGGGAGCTGTTTTTT
CDR3: CSVEGGVNTGELFF
size: few
D: TRBD2
V: TRBV29-1
J: TRBJ2-2

DNA: TGTGCCAGCAGCTTGGAAATAACCGGGGAGCTGTTTTTT
CDR3: CASSLEITGELFF
size: NA
D: NA
V: TRBV5-6
J: TRBJ2-2

DNA: TGTGCCAGCAGTTCACGGAGAACAACTAACTATGGCTACACCTTC
CDR3: CASSSRRTTNYGYTF
size: NA
D: NA
V: TRBV6-5
J: TRBJ1-2

DNA: TGTGCCACTCAACCCGACGGACTCTACAATCAGCCCCAGCATTTT
CDR3: CATQPDGLYNQPQHF
size: NA
D: NA
V: TRBV19
J: TRBJ1-5

DNA: TGCGCCAGCAGCCCCCGGGACAGGGGAAGCGAAAAACTGTTTTTT
CDR3: CASSPRDRGSEKLFF
size: NA
D: TRBD1
V: TRBV4-3
J: TRBJ1-4

DNA: TGTGCCAGCAGCCCCACTAGCGGAGCTGATCAAGAGACCCAGTACTTC
CDR3: CASSPTSGADQETQYF
size: NA
D: TRBD2
V: TRBV9
J: TRBJ2-5

DNA: TGTGCCAGCAGCTTCCGCCCCAGGGAAAATGAGCAGTTCTTC
CDR3: CASSFRPRENEQFF
size: NA
D: NA
V: TRBV11-2
J: TRBJ2-1

DNA: TGTGCCAGCTCACCAACAGGGGAGAACTATGGCTACACCTTC
CDR3: CASSPTGENYGYTF
size: NA
D: TRBD1
V: TRBV18
J: TRBJ1-2

DNA: TGTGCCAGCAGTGAAGCTTTCCGGGGGTCTTATGGCTACACCTTC
CDR3: CASSEAFRGSYGYTF
size: NA
D: NA
V: TRBV25-1
J: TRBJ1-2

DNA: TGTGCCAGCAGCCGCGGGACTAGCGGGATCATGGCTATGGGGACAGATACGCAGTATTTT
CDR3: CASSRGTSGIMAMGTDTQYF
size: NA
D: TRBD2
V: TRBV6-6
J: TRBJ2-3

DNA: TGTGCCTGGAGTCCGACAGGACTGAACACTGAAGCTTTCTTT
CDR3: CAWSPTGLNTEAFF
size: NA
D: NA
V: TRBV30
J: TRBJ1-1

DNA: TGTGCCAGCAGCTTAGGGCAGGCTGGGCAGCCCCAGCATTTT
CDR3: CASSLGQAGQPQHF
size: NA
D: NA
V: TRBV7-2
J: TRBJ1-5

DNA: TGTGCCAGCAGCCAACAGGGCAATCAGCCCCAGCATTTT
CDR3: CASSQQGNQPQHF
size: NA
D: NA
V: TRBV11-1
J: TRBJ1-5

DNA: TGTGCCAGCAGCTTATTCGTCAGGAACGAAAACACCATATATTTT
CDR3: CASSLFVRNENTIYF
size: NA
D: NA
V: TRBV7-2
J: TRBJ1-3

DNA: TGTGCCAGCAGTTCCGACACGAAGCCCTATGGCTACACCTTC
CDR3: CASSSDTKPYGYTF
size: NA
D: NA
V: TRBV6-5
J: TRBJ1-2

DNA: TGTGCCAGCAGCCCCAGGCTCTCCACAGATACGCAGTATTTT
CDR3: CASSPRLSTDTQYF
size: NA
D: NA
V: TRBV7-9
J: TRBJ2-3

DNA: TGCGCCAGCAGCCAGAGAGGGAGTGAGCAGTTCTTC
CDR3: CASSQRGSEQFF
size: once
D: NA
V: TRBV4-3
J: TRBJ2-1

DNA: TGTGCCAGCAGTTTTTTAGGCGCGGAGGCCCTCCACTTT
CDR3: CASSFLGAEALHF
size: once
D: NA
V: TRBV28
J: TRBJ1-6

DNA: TGTGCCATCAGTGAAAACAGGGTCCGTAACACTGAAGCTTTCTTT
CDR3: CAISENRVRNTEAFF
size: NA
D: NA
V: TRBV10-3
J: TRBJ1-1

DNA: TGTGCCAGCAGCCAAGATCGGCTAGTTTCCTACAATGAGCAGTTCTTC
CDR3: CASSQDRLVSYNEQFF
size: once
D: NA
V: TRBV4-2
J: TRBJ2-1

DNA: TGTGCCAGCAGCGTAGACGGGGGGTCGCCCCAGCATTTT
CDR3: CASSVDGGSPQHF
size: NA
D: NA
V: TRBV9
J: TRBJ1-5

DNA: TGTGCCTGGGGGGCCAACTATGGCTACACCTTC
CDR3: CAWGANYGYTF
size: NA
D: NA
V: TRBV30
J: TRBJ1-2

DNA: TGTGCCAGCAGCCAACTAGCGGGGGGAGGCAATGAGCAGTTCTTC
CDR3: CASSQLAGGGNEQFF
size: few
D: TRBD2
V: TRBV3-1/TRBV3-2
J: TRBJ2-1

DNA: TGTGCCATCAGTGACGCGAAGGGGCACTCCTACGAGCAGTACTTC
CDR3: CAISDAKGHSYEQYF
size: NA
D: NA
V: TRBV10-3
J: TRBJ2-7

DNA: TGCGCCAGCAGCCCGCGGGGTCCTGGGGATGAGCAGTTCTTC
CDR3: CASSPRGPGDEQFF
size: NA
D: NA
V: TRBV4-1
J: TRBJ2-1

DNA: TGTGCCAGCGGGAGGATTGCCGGGGAGCTGTTTTTT
CDR3: CASGRIAGELFF
size: NA
D: NA
V: TRBV12-3/TRBV12-4
J: TRBJ2-2

DNA: TGTGCCAGCAGTGACAGCGGGGGGGCCACAGATACGCAGTATTTT
CDR3: CASSDSGGATDTQYF
size: many
D: TRBD2
V: TRBV6-4
J: TRBJ2-3

DNA: TGTGCCAGCAGCCGGGAGGGCAATCAGCCCCAGCATTTT
CDR3: CASSREGNQPQHF
size: NA
D: NA
V: TRBV2
J: TRBJ1-5

DNA: TGTGCCAGCAGCCTCACCTTCTCAGCGGGGAGAGACAATGAGCAGTTCTTC
CDR3: CASSLTFSAGRDNEQFF
size: few
D: TRBD2
V: TRBV7-2
J: TRBJ2-1

DNA: TGTGCCAGCAGTAGGCGGGCGGGACAGGCCTTCCTTTTCTTC
CDR3: CASSRRAGQAFLFF
size: NA
D: TRBD1
V: TRBV2
J: TRBJ2-1

DNA: TGTGCCAGCAGTTTAGGCCCCTCCTTACCTTACGAGCAGTACTTC
CDR3: CASSLGPSLPYEQYF
size: once
D: NA
V: TRBV27
J: TRBJ2-7

DNA: TGCGCCAGCAGTGAGTCCCGGGACAGGGGGACCGGGGAGCTGTTTTTT
CDR3: CASSESRDRGTGELFF
size: NA
D: TRBD1
V: TRBV10-2
J: TRBJ2-2

DNA: TGTGCCAGCAGCTGGGGGCTCCAAGAGACCCAGTACTTC
CDR3: CASSWGLQETQYF
size: few
D: NA
V: TRBV7-9
J: TRBJ2-5

DNA: TGTGCCAGCAGCTTCACACGCGGAGGTACCGGGGAGCTGTTTTTT
CDR3: CASSFTRGGTGELFF
size: NA
D: NA
V: TRBV11-3
J: TRBJ2-2

DNA: TGCGCCAGCAGCCAAGGACAGCTCCGGGGGGACACCATATATTTT
CDR3: CASSQGQLRGDTIYF
size: few
D: NA
V: TRBV4-3
J: TRBJ1-3

DNA: TGTGCCAGTAGTAAGGGACAGTTGATCACCTACGAGCAGTACTTC
CDR3: CASSKGQLITYEQYF
size: NA
D: TRBD1
V: TRBV19
J: TRBJ2-7